This entry is about one T cell receptor (beta chain). The germline V gene encodes CDR1 ENHRY and CDR2 SYGVKD. The V and J ends lost 7 bases and 3 bases, in that order; junction bases with no gene match: 8. The CDR3 contains 16 residues. This specimen comes from a study of blood T cells in healthy people across ages. A J-beta primer mix and a sample-barcoded 5' primer were used in a second PCR of about 6 to 12 cycles. TCRdb used MiXCR to reprocess the 5' RACE reads, holding one entry per CDR3 protein. The sample carries fewer than 900,000 distinct CDR3 sequences, approximately 43% recorded once. Per sample, at least 5 micrograms of total RNA were extracted.

Input material: blood. This TCR derives from a woman in her fifties or sixties in good health. The chain has TRBV10-3 and TRBJ2-2, with 10 bases that match TRBD2. The CDR3 region has the DNA TGTGCCATCAATGCAGCGGGAGGGTCTGACACCGGGGAGCTGTTTTTT. The encoded protein is CAINAAGGSDTGELFF.